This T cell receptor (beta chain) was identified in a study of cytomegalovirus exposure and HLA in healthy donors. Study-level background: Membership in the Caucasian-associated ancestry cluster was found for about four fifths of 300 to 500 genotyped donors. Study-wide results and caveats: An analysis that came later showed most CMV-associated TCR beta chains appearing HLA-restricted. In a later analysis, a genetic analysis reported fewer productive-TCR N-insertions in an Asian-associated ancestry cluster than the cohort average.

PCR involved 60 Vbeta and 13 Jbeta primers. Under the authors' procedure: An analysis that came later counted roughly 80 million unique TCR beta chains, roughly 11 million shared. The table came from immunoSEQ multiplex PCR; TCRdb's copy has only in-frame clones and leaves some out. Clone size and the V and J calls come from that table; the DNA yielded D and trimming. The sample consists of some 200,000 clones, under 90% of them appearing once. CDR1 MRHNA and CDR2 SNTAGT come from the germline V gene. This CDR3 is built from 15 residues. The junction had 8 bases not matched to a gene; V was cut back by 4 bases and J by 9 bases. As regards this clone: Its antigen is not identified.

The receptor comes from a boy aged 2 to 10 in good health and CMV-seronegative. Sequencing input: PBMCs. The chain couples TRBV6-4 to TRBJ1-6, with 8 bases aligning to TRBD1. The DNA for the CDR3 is TGTGCCAGCAGTGTGACAGGGGATTATCGTTCACCCCTCCACTTT. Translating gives CASSVTGDYRSPLHF.